Listed here is a single TCR beta chain. It lacks a known antigen. There are no base qualities to consult, and no much larger clone falls within one base. This specimen's time point label, interpreted: baseline pretreatment blood. The sample's treatment or condition, from its label and the paper: 15 Gy SBRT to primary tumor, nephrectomy 4 weeks later. Serial peripheral blood from radiation-treated patients was sampled at baseline, 2 weeks and 4 weeks after SBRT to track tumor-enriched clonotypes. Every patient's renal cell carcinoma showed clear cell pathology. The QIAamp DNA Blood Mini Kit (Qiagen) was used to prepare genomic DNA for TCR sequencing. The analyses included just those samples that passed every quality control check. TCR beta libraries were generated from genomic DNA with the immunoSEQ kit, following the manufacturer's recommendations. To prepare the libraries, a first multiplex PCR with proprietary primers was run, followed by a second PCR that added unique barcodes, and a bead cleanup was done after each round. A positive control reaction and a negative control reaction, both provided in the kit, were run with every batch of samples. The final libraries were assessed on an Agilent 4200 TapeStation D1000 ScreenTape, pooled by volume, and quantified by qPCR. Sequencing was performed on an Illumina NextSeq500 with a MidOutput 150-cycle cartridge, and 156 Read1 and 15 Index1 cycles were run with kit custom primers. The pooled library was loaded at approximately 0.92 pM, and roughly 20% PhiX control was spiked in. Under the source paper's analysis protocol: The vendor-processed data were analyzed in R, and a clonotype was defined as all T cells that share the same CDR3 nucleotide sequence. In the clone abundance analyses, frequencies in each sample were normalized to that sample's 10,000 most abundant clones. Public T cell clones, which averaged fewer than five per sample, were excluded before analysis. Tumor-enriched clonotypes and baseline blood-enriched clonotypes were defined as those with an abundance difference of at least 32-fold between compartments. A beta-binomial differential abundance model was used to identify clonotypes that expanded or contracted between blood time points. Similarity between tumor and blood repertoires was quantified using the Baroni-Urbani and Buser coefficient, and groups were compared with two-tailed Wilcoxon tests in R. TCRdb re-hosts the immuneACCESS table, in-frame sequences only. Its copies lack some clones; in the studies checked, an unresolved V gene accounts for under half of them, and the cause for the rest is not known. V and J calls and clone size follow that table, whereas D and trimming were derived from the DNA. This sample lists around 160,000 clones; less than 90% were detected once. 3.5% to 5% of the sample is taken by the ten largest.

This sample is part of a study of radiation and T cells in renal cell carcinoma (dated by TCRdb to about 2020). General notes on the study: The samples were drawn from a clinical trial, where primary renal cell carcinomas were treated with 15 Gy of stereotactic body radiation therapy and then removed by nephrectomy 4 weeks afterward. In total, almost 55 samples, comprising roughly 25 tumors and 27 peripheral blood samples, were subjected to TCR beta sequencing. Across all 50 or so samples, 4,016,671 unique CDR3 nucleotide sequences, encoding roughly 3 million unique CDR3 amino acid sequences, were identified.

V loses 0 bases, J loses 4 bases, and the germline ends lie 7 bases apart. Via the germline V gene, CDR1 is SGHRS and CDR2 YFSETQ. The CDR3, cysteine through phenylalanine, is 13 amino acids long. The only DNA kept is the CDR3, 39 bases in frame from the first base. What the study reported, not specific to this receptor: Dynamics of the blood repertoire were not tracked past 4 weeks after treatment. Because pretreatment tumor biopsies were not available, the baseline intratumoral presence of clonotypes could not be determined. In blood, the top tumor clonotypes increased between baseline and 2 weeks post-radiation and then shrank by 4 weeks, which suggests that tumor-resident clones expanded only transiently. The single-armed trial design could not address effects of radiation dose or scheduling on the TCR repertoire.

The sequence was collected from a woman in her sixties or seventies with renal cell carcinoma. The chain is made from TRBV5-1 and TRBJ1-2; the D gene remains uncertain. The source was blood, collected from a patient whose treatment included radiotherapy and nephrectomy. The DNA sequence is as follows: TGCGCCAGCAGCTTGGCCACCACCTATGGCTACACCTTC. Its translation reads: CASSLATTYGYTF.